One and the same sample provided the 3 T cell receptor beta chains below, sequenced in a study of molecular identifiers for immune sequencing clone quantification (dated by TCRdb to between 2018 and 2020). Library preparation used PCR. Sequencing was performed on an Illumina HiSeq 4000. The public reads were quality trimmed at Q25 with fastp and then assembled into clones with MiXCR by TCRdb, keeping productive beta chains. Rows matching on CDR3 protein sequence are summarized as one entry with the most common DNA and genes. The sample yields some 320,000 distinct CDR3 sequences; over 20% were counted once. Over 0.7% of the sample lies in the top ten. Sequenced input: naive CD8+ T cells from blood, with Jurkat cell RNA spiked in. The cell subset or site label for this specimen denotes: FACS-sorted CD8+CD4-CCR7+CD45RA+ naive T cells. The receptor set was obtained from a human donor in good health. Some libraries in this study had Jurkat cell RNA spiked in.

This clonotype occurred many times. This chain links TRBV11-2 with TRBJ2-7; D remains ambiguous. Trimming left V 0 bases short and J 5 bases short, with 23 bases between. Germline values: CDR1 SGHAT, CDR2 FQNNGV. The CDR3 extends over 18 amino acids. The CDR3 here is CASSLDFLGKNALDEQYF. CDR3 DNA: TGTGCCAGCAGCTTAGATTTCCTGGGGAAAAATGCGCTGGACGAGCAGTACTTC.

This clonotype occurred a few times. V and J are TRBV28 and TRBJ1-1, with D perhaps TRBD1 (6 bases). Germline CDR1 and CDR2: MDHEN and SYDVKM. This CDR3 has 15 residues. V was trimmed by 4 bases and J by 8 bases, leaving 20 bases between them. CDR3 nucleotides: TGTGCCAGCAGTTACCCGACAGGACGAACACTAGAAGCTTTCTTT. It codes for CASSYPTGRTLEAFF. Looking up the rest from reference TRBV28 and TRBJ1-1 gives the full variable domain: DVKVTQSSRYLVKRTGEKVFLECVQDMDHENMFWYRQDPGLGLRLIYFSYDVKMKEKGDIPEGYSVSREKKERFSLILESASTNQTSMYLCASSYPTGRTLEAFFGQGTRLTVV.

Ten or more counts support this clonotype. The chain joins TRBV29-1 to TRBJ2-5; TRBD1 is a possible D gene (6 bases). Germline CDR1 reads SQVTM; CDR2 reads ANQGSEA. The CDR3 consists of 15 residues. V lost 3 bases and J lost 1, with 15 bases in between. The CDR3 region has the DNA TGCAGCGTTGACCCTCAGGGACAACTCCAAGAGACCCAGTACTTC. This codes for CSVDPQGQLQETQYF.